What follows is one T cell receptor (beta chain) and its context. The antigen is unknown. Sample-barcoded 5' priming and a J-beta primer mix drove a second PCR of about 7 to 12 cycles. A minimum of 2.5 million CDR3-containing paired-end reads was obtained for each sample. TCRdb recomputed calls from the 5' RACE reads with MiXCR, one row per CDR3 protein. The sample has hundreds of thousands of distinct CDR3 sequences, about 44% seen once; the top ten hold roughly an eighth. These data are taken from a study of blood T cells in healthy people across ages. No fewer than 5.5 micrograms of total RNA were isolated from every sample. General study findings and limits: With donor CMV status unknown, expanded clonotype changes were possibly confounded. Older age went with lower TCR beta diversity per million T cells, in a roughly linear way.

Germline V lookup: CDR1 SGHDN, CDR2 FVKESK. Trimming pared 5 bases from V and 0 bases from J, leaving 14 bases between. The CDR3 loop spans 16 amino acids. The J gene is TRBJ1-5, the V gene TRBV14; the D is unclear. This clonotype was sampled from a man younger than 40 in good health. Material for sequencing was blood. CDR3 nucleotides: TGTGCCAGCAGCTCCCCCAGGCCTTATAGCAATCAGCCCCAGCATTTT. The encoded protein is CASSSPRPYSNQPQHF.